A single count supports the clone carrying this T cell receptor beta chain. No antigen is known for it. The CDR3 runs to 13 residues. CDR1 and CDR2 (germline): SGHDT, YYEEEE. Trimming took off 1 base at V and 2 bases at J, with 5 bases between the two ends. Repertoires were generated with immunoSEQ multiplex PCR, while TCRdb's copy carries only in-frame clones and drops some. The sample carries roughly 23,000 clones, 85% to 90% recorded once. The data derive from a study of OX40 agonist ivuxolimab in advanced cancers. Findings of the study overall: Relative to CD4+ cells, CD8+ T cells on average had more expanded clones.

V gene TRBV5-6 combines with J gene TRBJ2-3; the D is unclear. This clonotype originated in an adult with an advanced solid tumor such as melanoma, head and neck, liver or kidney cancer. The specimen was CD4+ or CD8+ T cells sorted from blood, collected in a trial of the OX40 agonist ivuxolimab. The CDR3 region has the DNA TGTGCCAGCAGCTTGTTTCTCACAGATACGCAGTATTTT. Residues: CASSLFLTDTQYF. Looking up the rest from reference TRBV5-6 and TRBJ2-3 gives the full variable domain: DAGVTQSPTHLIKTRGQQVTLRCSPKSGHDTVSWYQQALGQGPQFIFQYYEEEERQRGNFPDRFSGHQFPNYSSELNVNALLLGDSALYLCASSLFLTDTQYFGPGTRLTVL.